The clone carrying this T cell receptor beta chain has a handful of counts. Its antigen is unidentified. This specimen comes from a study of beta chain features in type 1 diabetes. A sort by CD45RO/CCR7/CD25/CD127/CD95/CD27 yielded CD4+ naive, central memory, regulatory and stem cell-like memory cells. The ends were cut back, 10 bases at V and 11 bases at J, with 26 bases in the middle. The CDR3 runs 14 residues. Per the germline V gene, CDR1 is SNHLY and CDR2 is FYNNEI. Study-level findings and limits: For Type 1 diabetes patients, all four CD4+ subsets carried TCRB CDR3s that were moderately but significantly shorter. High-TCR-expressing cells could be over-represented by cDNA sequencing. Compared to healthy donors, patients appeared to have naive, central memory and Treg TCRB repertoires that were more alike. More deletions and fewer insertions at VDJ junctions were found in patients with type 1 diabetes.

All of the isolated RNA was reverse transcribed, so expressed TCRB transcripts were sequenced. Measured with immunoSEQ multiplex PCR; TCRdb has only the in-frame clones, and not every one. The top ten hold more than 0.45% of the sample, which has over 150,000 clones, over 9% seen once. Material: central memory CD4+ T cells from blood. This receptor was obtained from a man younger than 40 with type 1 diabetes. The chain combines TRBV2 with TRBJ1-1, with a tentative D call TRBD1 (5 bases). The CDR3 bases are TGTGCCACCTTGCGGAGTCTCTGGCAGGGCGAGGCTTTCTTT. It translates to CATLRSLWQGEAFF.